This TCR beta chain was sequenced during a study of beta chain features in type 1 diabetes. The CDR3 spans 14 residues. With 4 bases removed from V and 5 bases from J, the gap between germline ends came to 15 bases. Germline-derived CDR1 and CDR2 are GTSNPN and SVGIG (reference sequence). The isolated RNA, all of it, was reverse transcribed, so expressed TCRB transcripts were what got sequenced. The method was immunoSEQ multiplex PCR; TCRdb's version includes in-frame clones alone and lacks a portion of them. This sample has 200,000 to 250,000 clones, with about 11% found just once. The sample holds many counts of this clone.

The chain has TRBV30 and TRBJ2-1, with D possibly being TRBD1 or TRBD2 (5 bases each). This receptor was obtained from a man aged 18 to 29 in good health. The sequencing input was central memory CD4+ T cells from blood. The CDR3 reads CAWTRDRVDNEQFF. DNA for the CDR3: TGTGCCTGGACCCGGGACCGGGTCGACAATGAGCAGTTCTTC. Combining the CDR3 with reference TRBV30 and TRBJ2-1 gives the whole variable domain SQTIHQWPATLVQPVGSPLSLECTVEGTSNPNLYWYRQAAGRGLQLLFYSVGIGQISSEVPQNLSASRPQDRQFILSSKKLLLSDSGFYLCAWTRDRVDNEQFFGPGTRLTVL.